The T cell receptor (beta chain) under discussion was sequenced for a study of memory CD4+ T cells and cytomegalovirus serostatus. This table comes from immunoSEQ multiplex PCR, and its TCRdb copy is limited to in-frame clones, with some not included. The sample holds about 43,000 clones; around four fifths are singletons and the top ten take about 0.6%. The V and J ends lost 4 bases and 0 bases respectively, with 16 bases between them. CDR3 size: 17 residues. The germline CDR1 and CDR2 sequences are SGHTA and FQGNSA. Single viable CD3+CD4+CD8-CD45RO+ cells were sorted as the memory CD4+ T cells. The gene calls are TRBV7-2 and TRBJ2-4; D ambiguous. The sample consisted of memory CD4+ T cells from blood. The receptor was isolated from an adult in good health and CMV-seronegative. In nucleotides, the CDR3 is TGTGCCAGCAGCTATAGCTCCGGGTTTCTAGCCAAAAACATTCAGTACTTC. It codes for CASSYSSGFLAKNIQYF.